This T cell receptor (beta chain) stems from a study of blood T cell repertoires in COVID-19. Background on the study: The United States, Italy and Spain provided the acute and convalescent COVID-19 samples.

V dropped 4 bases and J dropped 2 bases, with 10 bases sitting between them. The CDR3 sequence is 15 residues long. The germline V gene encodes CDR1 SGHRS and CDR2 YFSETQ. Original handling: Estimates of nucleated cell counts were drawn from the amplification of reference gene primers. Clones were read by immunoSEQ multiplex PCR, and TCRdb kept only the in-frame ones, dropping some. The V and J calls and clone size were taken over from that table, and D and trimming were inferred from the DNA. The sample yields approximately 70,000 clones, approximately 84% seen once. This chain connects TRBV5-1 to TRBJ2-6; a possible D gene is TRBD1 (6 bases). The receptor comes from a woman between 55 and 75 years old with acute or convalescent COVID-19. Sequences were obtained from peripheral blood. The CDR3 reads CASSLQGPGANVLTF. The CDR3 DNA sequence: TGCGCCAGCAGCCTACAGGGTCCTGGGGCCAACGTCCTGACTTTC.